These T cell receptor beta chains were read from a single sample in a study of shared clonotypes between healthy human individuals. The data were produced by immunoSEQ multiplex PCR, yet TCRdb's version contains in-frame clones alone and is incomplete. The sample contains about 1.1 million clones, around 78% of which appear only once. Sequenced material: memory CD4+ T cells from PBMCs. These receptors all come from a young man in good health. Some clones in this sample may be carry-over from other donors' samples. Both conserved end residues are part of each CDR3. Fields, in order: V gene, clone size, D gene, J gene, CDR3 DNA, CDR3 protein. D genes are given only for firm matches. The size field is filled for only some rows; it gives once, few, many or a size class.

v_gene: TRBV28
abundance: many
d_gene: TRBD1
j_gene: TRBJ1-1
CDR3nt: TGTGCCAGCAGCTTATCCTGGGGGACAGTGAACACTGAAGCTTTCTTT
CDR3aa: CASSLSWGTVNTEAFF

v_gene: TRBV28
abundance: NA
d_gene: NA
j_gene: TRBJ1-1
CDR3nt: TGTGCCAGCACGGGGTTTGGCGGCGAAGCTTTCTTT
CDR3aa: CASTGFGGEAFF

v_gene: TRBV2
abundance: NA
d_gene: TRBD1
j_gene: TRBJ2-1
CDR3nt: TGTGCCAGCAGTACCGGGACAGGGAATTACGGGGGCAAGATCTTC
CDR3aa: CASSTGTGNYGGKIF

v_gene: TRBV28
abundance: NA
d_gene: TRBD2
j_gene: TRBJ2-1
CDR3nt: TGTGCCAGCAGTCCTCCCCCAGGGACTAGCGGGAGGACCTACAATGAGCAGTTCTTC
CDR3aa: CASSPPPGTSGRTYNEQFF

v_gene: TRBV4-1
abundance: few
d_gene: TRBD2
j_gene: TRBJ2-5
CDR3nt: TGCGCCAGCAGCCCTGGGACTAGCGGGAGAAGGGGAGAGACCCAGTACTTC
CDR3aa: CASSPGTSGRRGETQYF

v_gene: TRBV15
abundance: NA
d_gene: NA
j_gene: TRBJ2-7
CDR3nt: TGTGCCACCAGCAGAGAAAACAGGGTCGGCAGTCTCTACGAGCAGTACTTC
CDR3aa: CATSRENRVGSLYEQYF

v_gene: TRBV5-4
abundance: NA
d_gene: NA
j_gene: TRBJ1-5
CDR3nt: TGTGCCAGCAGCTCAGATAGCAATCAGCCCCAGCATTTT
CDR3aa: CASSSDSNQPQHF

v_gene: TRBV28
abundance: NA
d_gene: TRBD1
j_gene: TRBJ1-2
CDR3nt: TGTGCCAGCAGTTGGGACAGGGATGGCTATGGCTACACCTTC
CDR3aa: CASSWDRDGYGYTF

v_gene: TRBV19
abundance: NA
d_gene: NA
j_gene: TRBJ2-7
CDR3nt: TGTGCCAGTAGTCCAAGGGGACCGTTGCAAAAGCAGTACTTC
CDR3aa: CASSPRGPLQKQYF

v_gene: TRBV5-7
abundance: once
d_gene: NA
j_gene: TRBJ1-5
CDR3nt: TGTGCCAGCAGCTCCACCCGGAGATATAGCAATCAGCCCCAGCATTTT
CDR3aa: CASSSTRRYSNQPQHF

v_gene: TRBV2
abundance: once
d_gene: NA
j_gene: TRBJ2-5
CDR3nt: TGTGCCGGATCCTTATCCGACAGACAGACCCAGTACTTC
CDR3aa: CAGSLSDRQTQYF

v_gene: TRBV2
abundance: few
d_gene: NA
j_gene: TRBJ1-1
CDR3nt: TGTGCCAGCCAGGGGAACACTGAAGCTTTCTTT
CDR3aa: CASQGNTEAFF

v_gene: TRBV21-1
abundance: NA
d_gene: NA
j_gene: TRBJ2-3
CDR3nt: TGTGCCAGCAGATACTTCTCAGATACGCAGTATTTT
CDR3aa: CASRYFSDTQYF

v_gene: TRBV5-8
abundance: NA
d_gene: TRBD1
j_gene: TRBJ1-5
CDR3nt: TGTGCCAGCAGCTTTTCGGGACAGGGCTATCAGCCCCAGCATTTT
CDR3aa: CASSFSGQGYQPQHF

v_gene: TRBV28
abundance: NA
d_gene: NA
j_gene: TRBJ1-3
CDR3nt: TGTGCCAGCAGTTTTCTAGACGGACGCTCTGGAAACACCATATATTTT
CDR3aa: CASSFLDGRSGNTIYF

v_gene: TRBV11-2
abundance: NA
d_gene: TRBD2
j_gene: TRBJ2-2
CDR3nt: TGTGCCAGCAGATTGAAGCGGGACTCCACCGGGGAGCTGTTTTTT
CDR3aa: CASRLKRDSTGELFF

v_gene: TRBV5-1
abundance: once
d_gene: TRBD1
j_gene: TRBJ1-1
CDR3nt: TGCGCCAGCAGCAGGCAAGGGACAGCCTACGAGGGTGAAGCTTTCTTT
CDR3aa: CASSRQGTAYEGEAFF

v_gene: TRBV27
abundance: NA
d_gene: NA
j_gene: TRBJ2-7
CDR3nt: TGTGCCAGCAGTGAGGGGTCCCACGAGCAGTACTTC
CDR3aa: CASSEGSHEQYF

v_gene: TRBV9
abundance: few
d_gene: NA
j_gene: TRBJ2-5
CDR3nt: TGTGCCAGCAGCGTACGAGCCGGGGCCCAAGAGACCCAGTACTTC
CDR3aa: CASSVRAGAQETQYF

v_gene: TRBV5-4
abundance: NA
d_gene: NA
j_gene: TRBJ2-1
CDR3nt: TGTGCCAGCAGCTCTGGGACAGCGGGCATGGCCTACAATGAGCAGTTCTTC
CDR3aa: CASSSGTAGMAYNEQFF

v_gene: TRBV14
abundance: NA
d_gene: NA
j_gene: TRBJ2-1
CDR3nt: TGTGCCAGCAGCCAAGACACAGGTCACAGTGAGCAGTTCTTC
CDR3aa: CASSQDTGHSEQFF

v_gene: TRBV5-1
abundance: NA
d_gene: NA
j_gene: TRBJ2-7
CDR3nt: TGCGCCAGCAGCCCCGGCAGTCCGAGTGCCTACGAGCAGTACTTC
CDR3aa: CASSPGSPSAYEQYF

v_gene: TRBV5-1
abundance: NA
d_gene: TRBD2
j_gene: TRBJ2-4
CDR3nt: TGCGCCAGCAGCTCGGGACTAGCGGGAGGAAACATTCAGTACTTC
CDR3aa: CASSSGLAGGNIQYF

v_gene: TRBV6-1
abundance: NA
d_gene: NA
j_gene: TRBJ1-5
CDR3nt: TGTGCCAGCAGTCTCAGGGGAGTTCAGCCCCAGCATTTT
CDR3aa: CASSLRGVQPQHF

v_gene: TRBV19
abundance: NA
d_gene: NA
j_gene: TRBJ1-2
CDR3nt: TGTGCCAGTAGTTGGAGATATGGCTACACCTTC
CDR3aa: CASSWRYGYTF

v_gene: TRBV11-2
abundance: few
d_gene: NA
j_gene: TRBJ2-2
CDR3nt: TGTGCCAGCGCCTTAGGGGAGTCCGGGGAGCTGTTTTTT
CDR3aa: CASALGESGELFF

v_gene: TRBV5-1
abundance: NA
d_gene: NA
j_gene: TRBJ1-2
CDR3nt: TGCGCCAGCAGCTTGGCCCCCACGGGTTTTACGGACTACACCTTC
CDR3aa: CASSLAPTGFTDYTF

v_gene: TRBV11-2
abundance: NA
d_gene: NA
j_gene: TRBJ1-1
CDR3nt: TGTGCCAGCAGCTTCGGGTCGGCACAGGGCAACACTGAAGCTTTCTTT
CDR3aa: CASSFGSAQGNTEAFF

v_gene: TRBV10-3
abundance: NA
d_gene: NA
j_gene: TRBJ2-5
CDR3nt: TGTGCCACCCAAACGGCGCCGGGTAGACAAGAGACCCAGTACTTC
CDR3aa: CATQTAPGRQETQYF

v_gene: TRBV7-2
abundance: many
d_gene: NA
j_gene: TRBJ2-7
CDR3nt: TGTGCCAGCAGCCCCACAGTCTCCTACGAGCAGTACTTC
CDR3aa: CASSPTVSYEQYF

v_gene: TRBV28
abundance: NA
d_gene: NA
j_gene: TRBJ2-7
CDR3nt: TGTGCCAGCGGTACAAGGGACGAGCAGTACTTC
CDR3aa: CASGTRDEQYF

v_gene: TRBV5-4
abundance: once
d_gene: NA
j_gene: TRBJ2-5
CDR3nt: TGTGCCAGCTCGCCGGGACAAGAGACCCAGTACTTC
CDR3aa: CASSPGQETQYF

v_gene: TRBV28
abundance: NA
d_gene: NA
j_gene: TRBJ2-7
CDR3nt: NA
CDR3aa: CASSLPSTLSEQYF

v_gene: TRBV7-8
abundance: NA
d_gene: NA
j_gene: TRBJ1-5
CDR3nt: TGTGCCAGCAGCTTAGTGGGGGGCGGCAATCAGCCCCAGCATTTT
CDR3aa: CASSLVGGGNQPQHF

v_gene: TRBV19
abundance: NA
d_gene: TRBD2
j_gene: TRBJ2-5
CDR3nt: TGTGCCAGTACCATCTCGGGACTAGCGGGACGGGAGACCCAGTACTTC
CDR3aa: CASTISGLAGRETQYF

v_gene: TRBV18
abundance: NA
d_gene: TRBD1
j_gene: TRBJ1-1
CDR3nt: TGTGCCAGCTTACAGGGGGAATTGACTGAAGCTTTCTTT
CDR3aa: CASLQGELTEAFF

v_gene: TRBV6-1
abundance: NA
d_gene: NA
j_gene: TRBJ1-1
CDR3nt: TGTGCCAGCAGTGAAGGGCAGCTGATTGAAGCTTTCTTT
CDR3aa: CASSEGQLIEAFF

v_gene: TRBV5-1
abundance: NA
d_gene: NA
j_gene: TRBJ1-5
CDR3nt: TGCGCCAGCAGCGCAGGGTTGGATCAGCCCCAGCATTTT
CDR3aa: CASSAGLDQPQHF

v_gene: TRBV7-2
abundance: NA
d_gene: NA
j_gene: TRBJ1-3
CDR3nt: TGTGCCAGCAGCTTAGAGACAGGACCAAACACCATATATTTT
CDR3aa: CASSLETGPNTIYF

v_gene: TRBV29-1
abundance: few
d_gene: NA
j_gene: TRBJ2-4
CDR3nt: TGCAGCGTTGAAAAGGGGGGATCCCGGGCCAAAAACATTCAGTACTTC
CDR3aa: CSVEKGGSRAKNIQYF

v_gene: TRBV5-4
abundance: NA
d_gene: TRBD2
j_gene: TRBJ2-7
CDR3nt: TGTGCCAGCAGCTTGGGGGGGACTAGGAGCGACGAGCAGTACTTC
CDR3aa: CASSLGGTRSDEQYF

v_gene: TRBV2
abundance: NA
d_gene: TRBD2
j_gene: TRBJ2-1
CDR3nt: TGTGCCAGCAGTGAACTAGCGGGAGTGTCGGAGCAGTTCTTC
CDR3aa: CASSELAGVSEQFF

v_gene: TRBV9
abundance: NA
d_gene: NA
j_gene: TRBJ2-2
CDR3nt: TGTGCCAGCAGCGTATATTGGCCCGGGGAGCTGTTTTTT
CDR3aa: CASSVYWPGELFF

v_gene: TRBV21-1
abundance: NA
d_gene: NA
j_gene: TRBJ2-3
CDR3nt: TGTGCCAGCAGCGTTCCGACTAGGGTCGGCACAGATACGCAGTATTTT
CDR3aa: CASSVPTRVGTDTQYF

v_gene: TRBV13
abundance: once
d_gene: TRBD1
j_gene: TRBJ1-3
CDR3nt: TGTGCCAGCAGCTTAGGTTCAGACAGGGCTTACTCTGGAAACACCATATATTTT
CDR3aa: CASSLGSDRAYSGNTIYF

v_gene: TRBV5-1
abundance: NA
d_gene: NA
j_gene: TRBJ2-2
CDR3nt: TGCGCCAGCAAAGGGTCCGTGAACACCGGGGAGCTGTTTTTT
CDR3aa: CASKGSVNTGELFF

v_gene: TRBV9
abundance: NA
d_gene: NA
j_gene: TRBJ1-4
CDR3nt: TGTGCCAGCAGCGTAGCTTTGACTAATGAAAAACTGTTTTTT
CDR3aa: CASSVALTNEKLFF

v_gene: TRBV27
abundance: once
d_gene: TRBD2
j_gene: TRBJ2-7
CDR3nt: TGTGCCAGCAGAGCGGGGGCCACCTCCTACGAGCAGTACTTC
CDR3aa: CASRAGATSYEQYF

v_gene: TRBV6-6
abundance: NA
d_gene: NA
j_gene: TRBJ1-2
CDR3nt: TGTGCCAGCAGTTACGCGGACGCTACTGGCTACACCTTC
CDR3aa: CASSYADATGYTF

v_gene: TRBV7-9
abundance: few
d_gene: NA
j_gene: TRBJ2-3
CDR3nt: TGTGCCAGCAGCTTAGCCCTCGGAGGACCTAGCACAGATACGCAGTATTTT
CDR3aa: CASSLALGGPSTDTQYF